Below, 3 T cell receptor beta chains from the same sample are listed, as sequenced in a study of blood T cell repertoires in COVID-19. The data were produced by immunoSEQ multiplex PCR, yet TCRdb's version contains in-frame clones alone and is incomplete. In the table there are 150,000 or so clones, 75% to 90% of which are singletons. The sample consisted of PBMCs or T cells enriched from blood (not recorded which). These TCRs come from a woman aged 40-49 years who had been exposed to COVID-19.

The rearrangement joins TRBV10-1 to TRBJ1-5; 7 nucleotides agree with TRBD1. CDR1 WNHNN and CDR2 SYGVQD come from the germline V gene (reference sequence). The CDR3 has 14 residues. The trim removed 6 bases at V and 3 bases at J, leaving 5 bases unmatched. The CDR3 is CASSPQGNNQPQHF. The DNA for the CDR3 is TGCGCCAGCAGCCCACAGGGGAACAATCAGCCCCAGCATTTT.

This chain connects TRBV10-3 to TRBJ2-3; TRBD2 matches at 7 bases. Per germline, CDR1 ENHRY and CDR2 SYGVKD. J gave up 0 bases and V 10 bases, and 10 bases lay outside the gene matches. CDR3 size: 15 residues. Written as DNA, the CDR3 is TGTGCCACCGACAACCTAGCGGCTAGCACAGATACGCAGTATTTT. Its protein product is CATDNLAASTDTQYF.

This clone came up once. This chain connects TRBV28 to TRBJ2-1; possibly TRBD2 for D (6 bases). This CDR3 has 12 amino acids. The germline V and J ends were trimmed by 6 bases and 8 bases, with 11 bases remaining between them. Germline loops: CDR1 MDHEN, CDR2 SYDVKM. The CDR3 protein is CASSLGGYEQFF. CDR3 DNA sequence: TGTGCCAGCAGCCTCGGGGGTTATGAGCAGTTCTTC.